One and the same sample provided the 3 T cell receptor beta chains below, sequenced in a study of CXCR3-negative and CXCR3-positive naive CD8 T cells. All TRB cDNA libraries came from 5' RACE performed with UMI labels. Reanalyzing the 5' RACE reads, TCRdb keeps one entry per CDR3 protein, without DNA. The table lists tens of thousands of distinct CDR3 sequences, with less than 1.6% in the top ten. Material: naive CXCR3- CD8+ T cells from blood. Documented subset: CD45RO-CCR7+CD27+CD95- naive CD8+ T cells lacking CXCR3 (TNR3-). The receptor source for this set is a human donor in good health. Some clones in this sample may be carry-over from other donors' samples.

V is TRBV5-1 and J is TRBJ1-2; TCRdb calls TRBD1, which cannot be checked without DNA. CDR3 length: 17 residues. Germline assignment: CDR1 SGHRS and CDR2 YFSETQ. The CDR3 spells CASSSFGQGQGPDGYTF.

The chain combines TRBV5-1 with TRBJ2-7; TCRdb returns TRBD1, unconfirmable since there is no DNA. This CDR3 is built from 14 residues. The germline V gene encodes CDR1 SGHRS and CDR2 YFSETQ. CDR3 amino acids: CASSRGQGAGEQYF.

The chain carries TRBV20-1 and TRBJ2-3. The CDR3 covers 15 residues. The germline gives CDR1 DFQATT, CDR2 SNEGSKA (reference sequence). CDR3 region: CSARDPRARQDTQYF.